This T cell receptor beta chain came from a study of identical twins. This clonotype occurred many times. TCRdb re-called the 5' RACE reads through MiXCR, storing one row per CDR3 protein. The sample yields 1.5 million to 2 million distinct CDR3 sequences, around 29% seen once. Trimming pared 7 bases from V and 4 bases from J, leaving 19 bases between. Germline loops: CDR1 ENHRY, CDR2 SYGVKD. CDR3 length equals 15 residues. The gene calls are TRBV10-3 and TRBJ1-2; maybe TRBD1 (6 bases). The source is a newborn girl in good health. Sample: cord blood. The CDR3 reads CAITNRTAARYGYTF. The CDR3 DNA sequence: TGTGCCATCACCAACCGGACAGCCGCCCGCTATGGCTACACCTTC.